This T cell receptor beta chain emerged from a study of blood T cell repertoires in COVID-19 (dated by TCRdb to the early 2020s). Regarding the study in general: Samples covering the acute and convalescent phases of COVID-19 were provided by collaborators in the United States, Italy and Spain. The sample metadata nearly always contained a de-identified subject ID, COVID-19 status, age in years and sex. Where HLA class I and class II types were available, the types were taken from metadata supplied by the sample provider, not from assay-based typing. Subjects who had been exposed to COVID-19, were actively infected with it, or had recovered from it provided the deeply sampled blood TCRbeta repertoires that made up the dataset. The material from the prospective study consisted of cDNA or gDNA derived from T cells, B-cell-depleted T cells, or PBMCs. The repertoires were released in a freely available public database meant as a resource for research on the immune response to SARS-CoV-2. The samples were drawn from the first 160 participants of the ongoing ImmuneRACE study and from 950 to 1,500 subjects provided by 6 global collaborators.

Based on the germline V gene, the CDR1 and CDR2 sequences are KGHSH and LQKENI. Counted from cysteine to phenylalanine, this CDR3 has 15 amino acids. The kept DNA is CDR3 alone, 45 bases in frame from the first base. V is pared back by 3 bases and J by 5 bases, with 16 bases lying between the germline termini. As for this clone: Its antigen is unknown. Per-nucleotide qualities are absent, and no much larger clonotype sits a single base away.

On the study overall, not on this receptor specifically: Clinical and demographic metadata were provided uncurated, with the amount varying by source and participant.

The immunoSEQ Assay, a bias-controlled multiplex PCR, was used to amplify TCRbeta CDR3 regions from genomic DNA. On the study's bioinformatics: The number of nucleated cells in each sample was estimated by amplification of reference gene primers within the assay. To quantify the absolute abundance of each unique TCRbeta CDR3 rearrangement, sequence reads were collapsed and filtered. For each sample, productive Simpson clonality was calculated by taking the square root of Simpson's diversity index across productive rearrangements. The table was pulled from immuneACCESS by TCRdb, which kept in-frame rearrangements only. Such tables lose some clones; where checked, under half of the loss comes from unresolved V genes, and the rest has no known cause. V, J and clone size reflect that table, while D and trimming were determined from the DNA. Counted in this sample were fewer than 300,000 clones; approximately 84% of them appeared once. In total, the top ten clones hold around 16% of the sample.

Participants in the prospective study were enrolled through a virtual design, were aged about 18 to 100 years, and lived in 24 United States geographic areas. To assign participants to cohorts, the prospective study relied on clinical history that participants themselves reported in a screening survey and a study questionnaire. For ImmuneRACE Cohort 3, a participant was defined as recovered based on two consecutive negative NP/OP PCR tests, clearance by a healthcare professional, or resolution of symptoms. In the prospective study, mobile phlebotomists collected whole blood, serum and a nasopharyngeal or oropharyngeal swab from each participant. Participants in the prospective study had the option to provide additional blood draws and questionnaires over an approximately two-month period. Before DNA extraction, blood samples from the prospective study were shipped at room temperature or frozen.

The receptor comes from a man aged 18 to 29 who had recovered from COVID-19. Sequenced: PBMCs or T cells enriched from blood (not recorded which). The chain is made from TRBV18 and TRBJ2-5, with the D gene not clear enough to name. CDR3 protein: CASSPVTRGGETQYF. The DNA sequence is TGTGCCAGCTCACCTGTGACCCGAGGCGGCGAGACCCAGTACTTC.